The 3 T cell receptor beta chains reported below all come from one sample, sequenced in a study of T cells in Graves' hyperthyroidism and ophthalmopathy. RNA transcripts were the template for amplifying TCR beta CDR3 regions. HTBI primers were employed in a first-round RT-PCR of the TCR CDR3. TCRdb independently ran MiXCR on the multiplex PCR reads; one entry per CDR3 protein. The data contain a few hundred thousand distinct CDR3 sequences, roughly 19% of them seen just once; the ten biggest clones take up just under 40%. The sample taken for sequencing was blood. These receptors were collected from a man aged 45-65 years with Graves' ophthalmopathy.

The rearrangement joins TRBV7-3 to TRBJ2-3; 10 bases match TRBD2. With 0 bases clipped from V and 6 bases from J, the junction kept 3 bases outside the gene matches. The germline CDR1 and CDR2 sequences are SGHTA and FQGTGA. The CDR3 is 15 amino acids. DNA for the CDR3: TGTGCCAGCAGCTTAACTAGCGGGAGGTTGGATACGCAGTATTTT. This sequence encodes CASSLTSGRLDTQYF.

This clonotype was detected many times. The gene calls are TRBV11-3 and TRBJ2-2; D might be TRBD1 (5 bases). The CDR3 sequence is 17 residues long. In germline, CDR1 is SGHNT, CDR2 YENEEA. Trimming removed 5 bases at V and 4 bases at J, with 20 bases between. CDR3 in amino acids: CASSPQGSGSGTGELFF. The CDR3 DNA sequence: TGTGCCAGCAGCCCCCAAGGGTCAGGGTCTGGCACCGGGGAGCTGTTTTTT.

This clonotype was counted between two and nine times. The chain employs TRBV3-1 and TRBJ2-2, with TRBD1 matching 9 bases. V was pared by 0 bases and J by 7 bases, with 6 bases of the junction left unmatched. This CDR3 comprises 16 residues. The germline V gene has CDR1 LGHDT and CDR2 YNNKEL (reference sequence). DNA for the CDR3: TGTGCCAGCAGCCAAGATAACAGGGGGCTAGGCGGGGAGCTGTTTTTT. Translation gives CASSQDNRGLGGELFF.